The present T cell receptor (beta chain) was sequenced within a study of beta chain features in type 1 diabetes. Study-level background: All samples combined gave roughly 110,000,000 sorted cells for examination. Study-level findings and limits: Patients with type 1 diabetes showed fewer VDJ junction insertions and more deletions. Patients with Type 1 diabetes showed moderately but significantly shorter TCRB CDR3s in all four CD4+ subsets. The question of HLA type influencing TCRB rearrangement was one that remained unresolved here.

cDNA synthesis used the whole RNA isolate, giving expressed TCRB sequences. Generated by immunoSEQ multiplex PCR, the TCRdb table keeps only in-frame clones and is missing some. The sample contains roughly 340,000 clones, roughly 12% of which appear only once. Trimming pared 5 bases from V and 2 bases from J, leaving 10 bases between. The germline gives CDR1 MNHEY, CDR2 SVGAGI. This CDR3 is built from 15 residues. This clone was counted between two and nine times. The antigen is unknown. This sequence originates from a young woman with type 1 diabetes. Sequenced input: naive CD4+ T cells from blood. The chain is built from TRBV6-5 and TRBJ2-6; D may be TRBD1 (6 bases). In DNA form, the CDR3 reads TGTGCCAGCAGTCCACAGGGCACTGGGGCCAACGTCCTGACTTTC. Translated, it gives CASSPQGTGANVLTF.